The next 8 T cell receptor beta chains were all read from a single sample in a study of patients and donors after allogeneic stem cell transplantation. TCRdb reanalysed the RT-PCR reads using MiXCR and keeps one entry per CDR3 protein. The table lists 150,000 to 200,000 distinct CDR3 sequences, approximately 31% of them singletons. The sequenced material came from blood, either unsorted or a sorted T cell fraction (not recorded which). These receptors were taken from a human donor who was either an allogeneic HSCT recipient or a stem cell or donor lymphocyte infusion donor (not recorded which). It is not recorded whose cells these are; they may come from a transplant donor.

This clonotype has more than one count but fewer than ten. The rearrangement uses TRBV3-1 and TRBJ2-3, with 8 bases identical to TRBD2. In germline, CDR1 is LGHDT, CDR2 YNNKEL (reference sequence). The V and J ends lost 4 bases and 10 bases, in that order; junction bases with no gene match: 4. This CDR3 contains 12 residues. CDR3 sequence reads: CASSLGGLAQYF. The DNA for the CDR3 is TGTGCCAGCAGCCTGGGGGGACTAGCGCAGTATTTT.

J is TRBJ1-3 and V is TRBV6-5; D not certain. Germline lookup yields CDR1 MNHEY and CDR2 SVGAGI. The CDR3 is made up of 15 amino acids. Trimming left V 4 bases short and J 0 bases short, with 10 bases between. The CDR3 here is CASSSFSFSGNTIYF. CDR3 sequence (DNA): TGTGCCAGCAGTTCTTTTTCCTTCTCTGGAAACACCATATATTTT.

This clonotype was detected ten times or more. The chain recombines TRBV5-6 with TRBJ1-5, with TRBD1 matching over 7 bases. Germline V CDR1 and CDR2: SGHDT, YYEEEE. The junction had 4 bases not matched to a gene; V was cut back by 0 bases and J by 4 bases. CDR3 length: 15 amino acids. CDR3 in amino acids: CASSLGQGRNQPQHF. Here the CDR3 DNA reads TGTGCCAGCAGCTTGGGACAGGGTAGGAATCAGCCCCAGCATTTT. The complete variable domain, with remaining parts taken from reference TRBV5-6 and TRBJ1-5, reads DAGVTQSPTHLIKTRGQQVTLRCSPKSGHDTVSWYQQALGQGPQFIFQYYEEEERQRGNFPDRFSGHQFPNYSSELNVNALLLGDSALYLCASSLGQGRNQPQHFGDGTRLSIL.

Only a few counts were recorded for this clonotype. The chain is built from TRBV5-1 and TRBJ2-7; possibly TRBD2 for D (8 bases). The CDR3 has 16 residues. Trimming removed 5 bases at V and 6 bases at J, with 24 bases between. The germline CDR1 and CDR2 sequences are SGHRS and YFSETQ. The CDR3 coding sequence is TGCGCCAGCAGGGGACTAGGGGGCCCGGGCACGGGCGAGCAGTACTTC. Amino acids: CASRGLGGPGTGEQYF.

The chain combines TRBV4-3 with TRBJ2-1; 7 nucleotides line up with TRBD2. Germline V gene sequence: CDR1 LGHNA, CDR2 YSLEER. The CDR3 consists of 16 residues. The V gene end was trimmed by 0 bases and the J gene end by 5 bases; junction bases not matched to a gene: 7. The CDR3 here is CASSQEPSGLNNEQFF. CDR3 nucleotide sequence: TGCGCCAGCAGCCAAGAGCCTAGCGGACTTAACAATGAGCAGTTCTTC.

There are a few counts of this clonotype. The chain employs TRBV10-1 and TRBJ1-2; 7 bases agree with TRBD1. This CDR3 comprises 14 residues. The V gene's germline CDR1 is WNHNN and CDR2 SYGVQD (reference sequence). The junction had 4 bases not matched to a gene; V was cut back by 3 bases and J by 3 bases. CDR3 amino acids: CASSETGTDYGYTF. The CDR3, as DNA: TGCGCCAGCAGTGAAACCGGGACAGACTATGGCTACACCTTC.

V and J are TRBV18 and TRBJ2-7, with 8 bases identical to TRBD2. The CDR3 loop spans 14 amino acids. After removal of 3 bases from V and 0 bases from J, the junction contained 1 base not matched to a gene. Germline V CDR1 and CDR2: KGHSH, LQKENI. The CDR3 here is CASSPGLDSYEQYF. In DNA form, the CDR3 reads TGTGCCAGCTCACCGGGACTAGACTCCTACGAGCAGTACTTC.

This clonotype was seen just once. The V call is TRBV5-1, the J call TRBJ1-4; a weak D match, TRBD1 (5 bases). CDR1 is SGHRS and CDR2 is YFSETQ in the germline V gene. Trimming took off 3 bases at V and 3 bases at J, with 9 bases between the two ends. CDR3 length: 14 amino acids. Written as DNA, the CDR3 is TGCGCCAGCAGCTCCGGGACGGCTAATGAAAAACTGTTTTTT. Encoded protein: CASSSGTANEKLFF.